This T cell receptor (beta chain) was retrieved from a study of Graves' ophthalmopathy and Graves' hyperthyroidism. The CDR3 length is 17 residues. In germline, CDR1 is MNHEY, CDR2 SVGAGI. V gave up 4 bases and J gave up 2 bases; unmatched junction bases: 11. The sample holds many counts of this clonotype. As yet, its antigen is unknown. The PBMC fraction was derived from more than 8 ml of fresh peripheral blood. General study points: Its predictions of ophthalmopathy progression gave the model over 65% sensitivity and approximately 72% specificity. Most thyroid clonotypes expanded beyond 0.001 frequency were also found in blood. Ophthalmopathy was separated from stable hyperthyroidism by a 13-signature model with 87.88% sensitivity and about 79% specificity.

For repertoire sequencing, the TCR beta CDR3 regions were amplified from RNA transcripts. RT-PCR in the first round used HTBI primers; a second-round multiplex PCR followed. TCRdb analysed the multiplex PCR reads with MiXCR anew, one entry per CDR3 protein. The profile shows more than 300,000 distinct CDR3 sequences, roughly 17% of them singletons. Input material: peripheral blood. The source is an adult woman with stable Graves' hyperthyroidism. The chain couples TRBV6-5 to TRBJ1-2, with 9 bases fitting TRBD1. The CDR3 loop reads CASSSIPPGQGNYGYTF. As DNA, the CDR3 is TGTGCCAGCAGTTCAATTCCCCCCGGACAGGGGAACTATGGCTACACCTTC.